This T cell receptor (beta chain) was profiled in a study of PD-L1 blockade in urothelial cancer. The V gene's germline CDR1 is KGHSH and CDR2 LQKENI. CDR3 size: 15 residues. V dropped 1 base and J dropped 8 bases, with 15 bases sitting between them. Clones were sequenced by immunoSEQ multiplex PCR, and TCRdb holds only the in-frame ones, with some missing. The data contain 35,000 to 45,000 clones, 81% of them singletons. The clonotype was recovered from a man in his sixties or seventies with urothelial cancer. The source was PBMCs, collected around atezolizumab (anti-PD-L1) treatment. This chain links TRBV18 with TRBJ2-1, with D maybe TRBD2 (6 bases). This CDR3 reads CASSPQGLPGDEQFF. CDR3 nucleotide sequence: TGTGCCAGCTCACCACAGGGACTCCCTGGGGATGAGCAGTTCTTC.